This TCR beta chain was profiled in a study of siplizumab effects on memory and regulatory T cells. Study conclusions and caveats: Phenotypic classification as naive or memory proved unattainable for roughly 75-97% of proliferating CD4+ or CD8+ clones. Greater diversity than memory cells seemed evident in naive T cells, which also appeared to be major alloresponse contributors. Confirmatory evidence of suppressive function in proliferating siplizumab-culture Tregs was not obtained.

Here immunoSEQ multiplex PCR was the method, and the copy in TCRdb shows in-frame clones only, minus some. The sample lists tens of thousands of clones, around 90% seen once, with about 27% in the top ten. Points on this clone: Its antigen is currently unknown.

This CDR3 contains 13 residues. Germline assignment: CDR1 LNHDA and CDR2 SQIVND (reference sequence). The V and J ends lost 5 bases and 7 bases respectively, with 12 bases between them. Input material: CD8+ T cells sorted from blood. The receptor comes from a human donor in good health. The chain couples TRBV19 to TRBJ2-1; maybe TRBD2 (6 bases). The CDR3 nucleotides are TGTGCCAGTAGTTTTGGGGGGTGGAATGAGCAGTTCTTC. Its translation is CASSFGGWNEQFF.